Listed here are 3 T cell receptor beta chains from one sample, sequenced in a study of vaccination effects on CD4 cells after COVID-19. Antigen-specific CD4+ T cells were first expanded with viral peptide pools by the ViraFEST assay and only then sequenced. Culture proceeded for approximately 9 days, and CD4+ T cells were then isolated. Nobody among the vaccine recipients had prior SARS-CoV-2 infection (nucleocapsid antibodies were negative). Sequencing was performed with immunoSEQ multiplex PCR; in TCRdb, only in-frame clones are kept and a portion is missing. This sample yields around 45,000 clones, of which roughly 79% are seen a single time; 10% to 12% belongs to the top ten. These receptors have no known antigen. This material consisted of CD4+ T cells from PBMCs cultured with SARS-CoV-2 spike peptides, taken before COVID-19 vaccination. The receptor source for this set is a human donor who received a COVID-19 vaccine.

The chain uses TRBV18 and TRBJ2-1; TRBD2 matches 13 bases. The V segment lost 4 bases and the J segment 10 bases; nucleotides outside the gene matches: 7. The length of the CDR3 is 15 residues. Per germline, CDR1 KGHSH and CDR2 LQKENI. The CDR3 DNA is TGTGCCAGCTCACGTGGACTAGCGGGGGACTTGGAGCAGTTCTTC. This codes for CASSRGLAGDLEQFF.

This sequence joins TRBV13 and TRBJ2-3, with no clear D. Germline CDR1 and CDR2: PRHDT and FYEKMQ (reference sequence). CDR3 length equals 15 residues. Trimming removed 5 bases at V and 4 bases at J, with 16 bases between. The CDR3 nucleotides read TGTGCCAGCAGCCAGGTGGGGATCCCCCCAGATACGCAGTATTTT. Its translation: CASSQVGIPPDTQYF.

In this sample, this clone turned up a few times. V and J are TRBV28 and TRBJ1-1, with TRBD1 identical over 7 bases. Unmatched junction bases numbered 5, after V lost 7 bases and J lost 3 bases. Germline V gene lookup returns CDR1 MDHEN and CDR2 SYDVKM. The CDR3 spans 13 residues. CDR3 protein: CASMSGGDTEAFF. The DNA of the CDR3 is TGTGCCAGCATGTCAGGGGGTGACACTGAAGCTTTCTTT. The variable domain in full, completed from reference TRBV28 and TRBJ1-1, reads DVKVTQSSRYLVKRTGEKVFLECVQDMDHENMFWYRQDPGLGLRLIYFSYDVKMKEKGDIPEGYSVSREKKERFSLILESASTNQTSMYLCASMSGGDTEAFFGQGTRLTVV.